The clone carrying this T cell receptor beta chain was detected a few times. This sample was included in a study of patients and donors after allogeneic stem cell transplantation. The CDR3 runs 14 residues. Germline V CDR1 and CDR2: SGHTA, FQGNSA. V was shortened by 5 bases and J by 7 bases, with 15 bases between the two germline ends. Each CDR3 protein is one row after TCRdb ran MiXCR on the RT-PCR reads. Found here are 150,000 to 200,000 distinct CDR3 sequences, approximately 30% of them singletons; the top ten hold around 3.2%. This TCR was sampled from a human donor who was either an allogeneic HSCT recipient or a stem cell or donor lymphocyte infusion donor (not recorded which). It is not recorded whose cells these are; they may come from a transplant donor. The chain is built from TRBV7-2 and TRBJ1-5; tentatively, D is TRBD1 (6 bases). The source material was blood, either unsorted or a sorted T cell fraction (not recorded which). The CDR3 protein is CASSPDRSIQPQHF. CDR3 nucleotide sequence: TGTGCCAGCAGCCCCGACAGGTCAATACAGCCCCAGCATTTT.